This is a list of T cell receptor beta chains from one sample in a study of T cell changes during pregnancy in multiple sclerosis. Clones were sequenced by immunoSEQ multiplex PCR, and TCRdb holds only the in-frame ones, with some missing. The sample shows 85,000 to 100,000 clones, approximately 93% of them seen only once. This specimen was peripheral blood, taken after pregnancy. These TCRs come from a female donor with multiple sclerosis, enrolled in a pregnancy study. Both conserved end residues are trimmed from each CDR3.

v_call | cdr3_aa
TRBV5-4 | ASSPPGQGFYEQY
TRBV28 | ASSDRDGGFWEQY
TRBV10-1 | ASSDGSGSRADTQY
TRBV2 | ASSEGRYQETQY
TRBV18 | ASSPLAGAGAYEQY
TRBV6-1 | ASSFGGVDKNIQY
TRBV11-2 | ASRTIGLAGYNEQF
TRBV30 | AWSTGTGTGAGYT
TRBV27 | ASSLGRNYEQY
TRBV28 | ASRKDRGVSYEQY
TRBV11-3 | ASSLGGAGETQY
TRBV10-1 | ASSEYGSGTSYEQY
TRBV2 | ALGDYNGGELF
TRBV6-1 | ASTNALGASYGYT
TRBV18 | ASSHRGTSGGQETQY
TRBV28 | ASSLDPPAGPYGYT